Each of the 29 T cell receptor beta chains below was sequenced from the same sample in a study of regulatory T cells in long-lasting Graves disease. Time point in this sample: newly diagnosed GD, antithyroid drugs for less than 3 months. RNA isolated from PBMCs was used to make the TCR library. Arm-PCR of CDR3 regions and iRepertoire HTBI primers were the basis on which TCR beta libraries were built. From the multiplex PCR reads, TCRdb called clonotypes with MiXCR, one entry per CDR3 protein. The table includes around 360,000 distinct CDR3 sequences, about a sixth detected once. The sample was also linked to a second study, of T cells in Graves' hyperthyroidism and ophthalmopathy.

The sequencing here drew on peripheral blood mononuclear cells (PBMCs), taken at new diagnosis, from a patient treated with antithyroid drugs. The source of these receptors is a woman between 18 and 30 years old with Graves disease.

This clonotype was seen repeatedly, ten times or more. This chain connects TRBV11-2 to TRBJ2-7, with TRBD2 identical over 8 bases. The CDR3 has 15 residues. CDR1 and CDR2 (germline): SGHAT, FQNNGV. Losses at the gene ends were 2 bases for V and 9 bases for J; bases not matched to a gene: 12. CDR3 DNA sequence: TGTGCCAGCAGCTTAAGGCGGGGGGAAACTACGAGGCAGTACTTC. Encoded protein: CASSLRRGETTRQYF.

This chain uses TRBV25-1 with TRBJ2-7; D uncertain. Trimming pared 3 bases from V and 7 bases from J, leaving 10 bases between. Per the germline V gene, CDR1 is MGHDK and CDR2 is SYGVNS. The CDR3 runs to 12 residues. CDR3 nucleotides: TGTGCCAGCAGTGAGTCGCCTGGGGAGCAGTACTTC. Its protein is CASSESPGEQYF.

This clonotype was observed at least ten times. This sequence joins TRBV20-1 and TRBJ2-1; D gene ambiguous. The CDR3 length is 14 residues. Germline V gives CDR1 DFQATT, CDR2 SNEGSKA (reference sequence). Trimming pared 3 bases from V and 4 bases from J, leaving 13 bases between. The CDR3 nucleotides are TGCAGTGCTAGTCCCCGCCTTGGATACAATGAGCAGTTCTTC. This translates into CSASPRLGYNEQFF.

The genes are TRBV7-9 and TRBJ2-4, with a tentative D call TRBD1 (5 bases). V was clipped by 5 bases and J by 0 bases, with 11 bases between them. Per the germline V gene, CDR1 is SEHNR and CDR2 is FQNEAQ (reference sequence). The length of the CDR3 is 15 residues. CDR3: CASSGTGLAKNIQYF. DNA of the CDR3: TGTGCCAGCAGCGGTACAGGTCTAGCCAAAAACATTCAGTACTTC.

The table lists this clonotype with a few counts. The chain couples TRBV12-3 or TRBV12-4 to TRBJ2-2, with D perhaps matching TRBD2 (6 bases). Trimming stripped 6 bases from V and 6 bases from J, with 11 bases between. The CDR3 loop spans 13 amino acids. CDR3 DNA sequence: TGTGCCAGCAGCTTGGAGGGGTCCGGGGAGCTGTTTTTT. Translated: CASSLEGSGELFF.

This clonotype appeared many times. This chain joins TRBV11-2 and TRBJ2-1; D is ambiguous. The CDR3 runs to 17 residues. Per the germline V gene, CDR1 is SGHAT and CDR2 is FQNNGV. V was shortened by 1 base and J by 0 bases, with 13 bases between the two germline ends. CDR3 protein: CASSLGRATSSYNEQFF. The CDR3, as DNA: TGTGCCAGCAGCTTAGGGAGAGCTACCTCCTCCTACAATGAGCAGTTCTTC.

At least ten counts were recorded for this clonotype. This chain connects TRBV20-1 to TRBJ1-2, with 11 bases matching TRBD1. The CDR3 sequence is 16 residues long. The germline V gene has CDR1 DFQATT and CDR2 SNEGSKA (reference sequence). V lost 3 bases to trimming and J lost 4 bases; unmatched junction nucleotides: 10. The chain's CDR3 is CSARSWGQGDVYGYTF. In nucleotides, the CDR3 is TGCAGTGCTAGGTCTTGGGGACAGGGGGACGTCTATGGCTACACCTTC.

The sample holds many counts of this clonotype. This sequence joins TRBV30 and TRBJ2-1; D tentatively fits TRBD1 or TRBD2 (5 bases each). Trimming pared 4 bases from V and 10 bases from J, leaving 23 bases between. This CDR3 has 15 amino acids. Germline V gene lookup returns CDR1 GTSNPN and CDR2 SVGIG (reference sequence). For the CDR3, the DNA is TGTGCCTGGACGACCGGGACCCCCGCGAGAACGGAGCAGTTCTTC. Translation gives CAWTTGTPARTEQFF.

This clonotype was picked up many times. The chain joins TRBV5-5 to TRBJ2-2; D is possibly TRBD2 (5 bases). CDR3 length equals 15 residues. Trimming left V 0 bases short and J 4 bases short, with 10 bases between. Germline-derived CDR1 and CDR2 are SGHKS and YYEKEE (reference sequence). CDR3 amino acids: CASSLAASPTGELFF. DNA of the CDR3: TGTGCCAGCAGCTTGGCCGCTAGCCCCACCGGGGAGCTGTTTTTT.

The sample holds many counts of this clonotype. This chain connects TRBV18 to TRBJ1-2, with D possibly TRBD1 on 5 matching bases. Trimming pared 3 bases from V and 3 bases from J, leaving 8 bases between. CDR3 length equals 13 residues. Germline CDR1 reads KGHSH; CDR2 reads LQKENI. DNA for the CDR3: TGTGCCAGCTCACCGGTAGGGGACTATGGCTACACCTTC. Encoded protein: CASSPVGDYGYTF.

This clonotype was detected only a few times. The gene calls are TRBV6-2 or TRBV6-3 and TRBJ1-2; D uncertain. The CDR3 totals 11 residues. V was cut by 7 bases and J by 4 bases, with 7 bases left in between. Germline assignment: CDR1 MNHEY and CDR2 SVGEGT. The CDR3 DNA reads as TGTGCCAGCACCGGCGCCTATGGCTACACCTTC. Amino acid sequence: CASTGAYGYTF.

The table lists this clonotype with many counts. This sequence joins TRBV7-6 and TRBJ2-5; 8 positions agree with TRBD2. V trimming: 6 bases; J trimming: 1 base; junction bases outside the gene matches: 4. Looked up from germline, CDR1 is SGHVS and CDR2 is FNYEAQ. This CDR3 is 14 amino acids long. DNA for the CDR3: TGTGCCAGCAGGTTAACTAGCGGCCAAGAGACCCAGTACTTC. Translation gives CASRLTSGQETQYF. Filled out from reference TRBV7-6 and TRBJ2-5, the complete variable domain reads GAGVSQSPRYKVTKRGQDVALRCDPISGHVSLYWYRQALGQGPEFLTYFNYEAQQDKSGLPNDRFSAERPEGSISTLTIQRTEQRDSAMYRCASRLTSGQETQYFGPGTRLLVL.

This clonotype has a count of ten or more. This chain joins TRBV20-1 and TRBJ2-1; D perhaps matches TRBD1 (6 bases). V lost 6 bases and J 10 bases, leaving 19 bases between the germline ends. The CDR3 contains 13 residues. Germline CDR1 DFQATT, CDR2 SNEGSKA (reference sequence). CDR3: CSAPRQTGLEQFF. For the CDR3, the DNA is TGCAGTGCCCCAAGACAAACAGGGTTGGAGCAGTTCTTC.

In its sample, this clonotype was seen a few times. This chain uses TRBV19 with TRBJ1-5; the D gene is possibly TRBD1 (6 bases). Trimming pared 5 bases from V and 2 bases from J, leaving 10 bases between. The length of the CDR3 is 14 residues. Germline CDR1 reads LNHDA; CDR2 reads SQIVND (reference sequence). The CDR3 coding sequence is TGTGCCAGTAGTCCCCACAGGGGCAATCAGCCCCAGCATTTT. This encodes CASSPHRGNQPQHF. Using reference TRBV19 and TRBJ1-5 for the parts outside the CDR3, the full variable domain is DGGITQSPKYLFRKEGQNVTLSCEQNLNHDAMYWYRQDPGQGLRLIYYSQIVNDFQKGDIAEGYSVSREKKESFPLTVTSAQKNPTAFYLCASSPHRGNQPQHFGDGTRLSIL.

The sample holds a few counts of this clonotype. This chain links TRBV29-1 with TRBJ2-6, with D perhaps TRBD1 (6 bases). The CDR3 sequence is 16 residues long. In germline, CDR1 is SQVTM, CDR2 ANQGSEA. V was pared by 4 bases and J by 2 bases, with 15 bases between. CDR3 loop: CSVGMTNRAGANVLTF. CDR3 nucleotide sequence: TGCAGCGTTGGGATGACCAACAGGGCTGGGGCCAACGTCCTGACTTTC.

This clonotype was counted only a few times. The chain carries TRBV5-1 and TRBJ2-1; D remains ambiguous. CDR3 length equals 15 residues. The ends were cut back, 4 bases at V and 5 bases at J, with 16 bases in the middle. Germline V CDR1 and CDR2: SGHRS, YFSETQ. CDR3 residues: CASSPGGAVNNEQFF. In DNA form, the CDR3 reads TGCGCCAGCAGCCCGGGTGGAGCTGTAAACAATGAGCAGTTCTTC.

The sample holds many counts of this clonotype. The chain combines TRBV10-3 with TRBJ1-5; D is unresolved. Germline V gene data show CDR1 as ENHRY and CDR2 as SYGVKD. The length of the CDR3 is 12 residues. V dropped 0 bases and J dropped 6 bases, with 3 bases sitting between them. The CDR3, as DNA: TGTGCCATCAGTGAGTCTGGTCAGCCCCAGCATTTT. Protein: CAISESGQPQHF.

This clonotype was seen repeatedly, ten times or more. V gene TRBV5-6 combines with J gene TRBJ1-2; D unclear. Per germline, CDR1 SGHDT and CDR2 YYEEEE. The CDR3 is made up of 15 amino acids. The ends were cut back, 0 bases at V and 7 bases at J, with 16 bases in the middle. CDR3: CASSLEYGVLRGYTF. In nucleotides, the CDR3 is TGTGCCAGCAGCTTGGAGTATGGGGTCCTGCGTGGCTACACCTTC.

Points on this clonotype: This may be a read error, as it is one base from a much larger clone. The chain recombines TRBV6-2 or TRBV6-3 with TRBJ2-1, with D possibly being TRBD2 (6 bases). There are 17 residues in the CDR3. Germline V gene lookup returns CDR1 MNHEY and CDR2 SVGEGT. CDR3 sequence: CASSYPIGGDSHNEQFF. The DNA for the CDR3 is TGTGCCAGCAGTTACCCGATTGGCGGGGACTCCCACAATGAGCAGTTCTTC.

This clonotype was counted between two and nine times. V usage is TRBV2 and J usage is TRBJ1-6; D might be TRBD1 (5 bases). Trimming removed 0 bases at V and 7 bases at J, with 10 bases between. Germline assignment: CDR1 SNHLY and CDR2 FYNNEI. This CDR3 comprises 15 residues. The CDR3 coding sequence is TGTGCCAGCAGTGAAGCGGCACAGGAAAATTCACCCCTCCACTTT. Translated, it gives CASSEAAQENSPLHF.

This clonotype appeared many times. V gene TRBV29-1 combines with J gene TRBJ1-1; 8 bases agree with TRBD1. This CDR3 contains 14 residues. Germline CDR1 and CDR2: SQVTM and ANQGSEA. The junction had 7 bases not matched to a gene; V was cut back by 6 bases and J by 1 base. The CDR3 spells CSVADRGENTEAFF. CDR3 DNA sequence: TGCAGCGTCGCCGACAGGGGAGAGAACACTGAAGCTTTCTTT.

At least ten counts were recorded for this clonotype. J is TRBJ1-2 and V is TRBV11-2, with 9 bases matching TRBD1. V was clipped by 4 bases and J by 7 bases; unmatched bases: 19. The germline V gene has CDR1 SGHAT and CDR2 FQNNGV. The CDR3 contains 18 residues. The CDR3 protein is CASSSIGTGTQVLGGYTF. The DNA of the CDR3 is TGTGCCAGCAGCTCAATCGGGACAGGGACCCAAGTGCTGGGTGGCTACACCTTC.

In this sample, this clonotype turned up many times. The chain couples TRBV30 to TRBJ1-1; D possibly corresponds to TRBD1 (6 bases). From germline, CDR1 is GTSNPN and CDR2 SVGIG (reference sequence). CDR3 length equals 12 residues. Trimming stripped 1 base from V and 6 bases from J, with 9 bases between. CDR3 residues: CAWSDYRAEAFF. The CDR3 DNA reads as TGTGCCTGGAGTGATTACAGGGCTGAAGCTTTCTTT.

This clonotype was counted ten times or more. This chain connects TRBV28 to TRBJ2-3, with a possible D match to TRBD1 (5 bases). Near its end, the DNA agrees better with TRBJ2-1, so the J call may be wrong. The CDR3 length is 15 residues. Germline CDR1 is MDHEN and CDR2 is SYDVKM. This CDR3 is CASSLSGKAIGEQFF. The CDR3 nucleotides are TGTGCCAGCAGTTTGTCAGGGAAAGCGATCGGCGAGCAGTTCTTC.

This clonotype was detected ten times or more. V is TRBV7-9 and J is TRBJ2-7; the match to TRBD1 covers 7 bases. Germline CDR1 SEHNR, CDR2 FQNEAQ (reference sequence). V was clipped by 8 bases and J by 4 bases; unmatched bases: 8. The length of the CDR3 is 13 residues. CDR3 in DNA: TGTGCCAGCGGGACAGAGGGGCCATACGAGCAGTACTTC. The encoded protein is CASGTEGPYEQYF.

Many counts were recorded for this clonotype. V and J are TRBV6-2 or TRBV6-3 and TRBJ1-1; D gene unclear. The germline V and J ends were trimmed by 2 bases and 5 bases, with 9 bases remaining between them. The length of the CDR3 is 13 residues. Germline lookup yields CDR1 MNHEY and CDR2 SVGEGT. The CDR3 DNA sequence: TGTGCCAGCAGTTACGGAGCCAGGACTGAAGCTTTCTTT. Translation: CASSYGARTEAFF.

Remarks on this clonotype: This may come from a read error, since a much larger clone is one base off. The chain links TRBV7-7 to TRBJ1-6, with D perhaps TRBD1 (5 bases). In germline, CDR1 is SSHAT, CDR2 FNYEAQ (reference sequence). This CDR3 contains 20 residues. CDR3 sequence: CASSLHGDGGLSSYNSPLHF. CDR3 DNA: TGTGCTAGCAGCTTACATGGGGACGGGGGACTGAGCTCCTATAATTCACCCCTCCACTTT.

This clonotype was detected many times. In DNA, the CDR3 is TGCAGCGCGCTGACAGGATTCCAAGAGACCCAGTACTTC. This sequence encodes CSALTGFQETQYF. V and J are TRBV20-1 and TRBJ2-5; D is perhaps TRBD1 (6 bases). The V gene's germline CDR1 is DFQATT and CDR2 SNEGSKA (reference sequence). This CDR3 spans 13 amino acids.

The rearrangement links TRBV7-3 to TRBJ2-1, with 7 bases matching TRBD1. The J segment lost 3 bases and the V segment lost 4 bases, leaving 3 bases of the junction unmatched. Germline V CDR1 and CDR2: SGHTA, FQGTGA. This CDR3 has 14 residues. The CDR3 spells CASSWTGFYNEQFF. CDR3 coding DNA: TGTGCCAGCAGCTGGACAGGCTTCTACAATGAGCAGTTCTTC.